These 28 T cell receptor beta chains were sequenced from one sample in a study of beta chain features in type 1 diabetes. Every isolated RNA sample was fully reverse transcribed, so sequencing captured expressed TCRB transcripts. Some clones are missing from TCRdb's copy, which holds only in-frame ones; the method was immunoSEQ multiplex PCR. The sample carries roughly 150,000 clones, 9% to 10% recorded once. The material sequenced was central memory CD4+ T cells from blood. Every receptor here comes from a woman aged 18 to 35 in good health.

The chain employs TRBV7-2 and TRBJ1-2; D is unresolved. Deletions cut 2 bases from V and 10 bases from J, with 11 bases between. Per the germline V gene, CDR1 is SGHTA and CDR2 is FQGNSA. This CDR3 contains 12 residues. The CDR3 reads CASSLRTGPYTF. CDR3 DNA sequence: TGTGCCAGCAGCTTAAGGACTGGCCCCTACACCTTC.

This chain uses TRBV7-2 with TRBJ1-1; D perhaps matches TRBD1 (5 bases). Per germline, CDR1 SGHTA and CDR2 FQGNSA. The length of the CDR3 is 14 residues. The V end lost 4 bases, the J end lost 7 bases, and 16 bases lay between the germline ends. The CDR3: CASSSSWVTDEAFF. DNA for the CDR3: TGTGCCAGCAGCTCATCGTGGGTGACAGATGAAGCTTTCTTT.

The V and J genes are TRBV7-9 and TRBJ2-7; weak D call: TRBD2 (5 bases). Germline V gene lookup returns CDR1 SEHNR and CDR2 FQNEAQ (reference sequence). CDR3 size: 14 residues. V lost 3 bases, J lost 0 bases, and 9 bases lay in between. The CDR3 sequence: CASSLEDSSYEQYF. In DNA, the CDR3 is TGTGCCAGCAGCTTGGAGGACTCCTCCTACGAGCAGTACTTC.

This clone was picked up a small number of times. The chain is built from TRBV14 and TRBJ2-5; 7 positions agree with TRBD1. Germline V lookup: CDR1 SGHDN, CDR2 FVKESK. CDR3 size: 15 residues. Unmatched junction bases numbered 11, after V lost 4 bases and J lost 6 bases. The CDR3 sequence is CASSPLTTGSQTQYF. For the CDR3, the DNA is TGTGCCAGCAGCCCCCTAACGACAGGGAGTCAGACCCAGTACTTC. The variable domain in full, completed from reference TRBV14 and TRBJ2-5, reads EAGVTQFPSHSVIEKGQTVTLRCDPISGHDNLYWYRRVMGKEIKFLLHFVKESKQDESGMPNNRFLAERTGGTYSTLKVQPAELEDSGVYFCASSPLTTGSQTQYFGPGTRLLVL.

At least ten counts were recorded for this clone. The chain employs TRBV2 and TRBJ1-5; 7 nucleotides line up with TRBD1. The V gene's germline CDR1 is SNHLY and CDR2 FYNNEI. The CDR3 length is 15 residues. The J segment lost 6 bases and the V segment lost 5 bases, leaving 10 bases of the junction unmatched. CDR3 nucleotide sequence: TGTGCCAGCAGTTCTTGGACAGGTACTCCTCAGCCCCAGCATTTT. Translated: CASSSWTGTPQPQHF. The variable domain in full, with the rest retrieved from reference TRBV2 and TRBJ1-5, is EPEVTQTPSHQVTQMGQEVILRCVPISNHLYFYWYRQILGQKVEFLVSFYNNEISEKSEIFDDQFSVERPDGSNFTLKIRSTKLEDSAMYFCASSSWTGTPQPQHFGDGTRLSIL.

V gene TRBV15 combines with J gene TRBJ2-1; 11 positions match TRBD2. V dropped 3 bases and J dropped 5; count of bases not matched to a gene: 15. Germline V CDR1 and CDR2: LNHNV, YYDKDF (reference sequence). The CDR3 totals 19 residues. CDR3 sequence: CATSRPRSVAGGVNNEQFF. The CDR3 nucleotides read TGTGCCACCAGCAGGCCTCGATCCGTAGCGGGAGGGGTTAACAATGAGCAGTTCTTC.

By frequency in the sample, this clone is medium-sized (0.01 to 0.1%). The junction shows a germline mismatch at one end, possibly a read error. The CDR3 DNA sequence: TGTGCCAGCAGCTTTAGCGGACCTCCCGTTGCTGACTTC. Protein: CASSFSGPPVADF. The J gene is TRBJ2-7, the V gene TRBV7-9, with D maybe TRBD2 (6 bases). Germline assignment: CDR1 SEHNR and CDR2 FQNEAQ (reference sequence). This CDR3 has 13 residues.

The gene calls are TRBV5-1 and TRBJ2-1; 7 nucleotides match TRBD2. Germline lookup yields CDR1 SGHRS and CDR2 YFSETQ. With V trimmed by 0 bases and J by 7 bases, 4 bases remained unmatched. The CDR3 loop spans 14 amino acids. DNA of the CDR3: TGCGCCAGCAGCTTGGCACCTAGCGGTAATGAGCAGTTCTTC. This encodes CASSLAPSGNEQFF.

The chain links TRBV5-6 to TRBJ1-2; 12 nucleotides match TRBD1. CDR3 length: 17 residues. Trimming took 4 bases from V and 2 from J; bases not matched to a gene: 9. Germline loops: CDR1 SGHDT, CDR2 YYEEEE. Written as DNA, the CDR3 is TGTGCCAGCAGCGCACCGGGACAGGGGGCGCGCAACTATGGCTACACCTTC. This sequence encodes CASSAPGQGARNYGYTF. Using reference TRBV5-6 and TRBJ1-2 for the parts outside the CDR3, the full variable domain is DAGVTQSPTHLIKTRGQQVTLRCSPKSGHDTVSWYQQALGQGPQFIFQYYEEEERQRGNFPDRFSGHQFPNYSSELNVNALLLGDSALYLCASSAPGQGARNYGYTFGSGTRLTVV.

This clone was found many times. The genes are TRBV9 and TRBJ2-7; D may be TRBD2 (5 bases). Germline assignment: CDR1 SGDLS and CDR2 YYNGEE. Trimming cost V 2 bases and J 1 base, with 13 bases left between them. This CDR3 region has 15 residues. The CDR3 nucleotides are TGTGCCAGCAGCGTCGAGCTGGGCGGGTCCTACGAGCAGTACTTC. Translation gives CASSVELGGSYEQYF.

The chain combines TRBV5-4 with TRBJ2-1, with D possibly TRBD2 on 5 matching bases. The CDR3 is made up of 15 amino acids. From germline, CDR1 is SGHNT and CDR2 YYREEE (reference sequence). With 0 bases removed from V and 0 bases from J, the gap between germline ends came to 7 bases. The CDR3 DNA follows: TGTGCCAGCAGCTTGGTGGGGAGCTCCTACAATGAGCAGTTCTTC. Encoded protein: CASSLVGSSYNEQFF. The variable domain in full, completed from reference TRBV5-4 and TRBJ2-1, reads ETGVTQSPTHLIKTRGQQVTLRCSSQSGHNTVSWYQQALGQGPQFIFQYYREEENGRGNFPPRFSGLQFPNYSSELNVNALELDDSALYLCASSLVGSSYNEQFFGPGTRLTVL.

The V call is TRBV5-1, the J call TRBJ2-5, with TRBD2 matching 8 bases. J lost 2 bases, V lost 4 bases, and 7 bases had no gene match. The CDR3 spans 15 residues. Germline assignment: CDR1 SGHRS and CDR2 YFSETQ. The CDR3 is CASSNRTSHQETQYF. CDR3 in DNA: TGCGCCAGCAGCAACCGGACTAGCCATCAAGAGACCCAGTACTTC.

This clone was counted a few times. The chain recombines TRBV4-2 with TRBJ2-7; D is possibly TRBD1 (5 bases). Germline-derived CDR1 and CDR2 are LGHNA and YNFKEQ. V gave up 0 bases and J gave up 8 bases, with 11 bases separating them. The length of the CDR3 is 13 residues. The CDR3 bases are TGTGCCAGCAGCCAAGATAGACAGACTCAGCAGTACTTC. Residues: CASSQDRQTQQYF.

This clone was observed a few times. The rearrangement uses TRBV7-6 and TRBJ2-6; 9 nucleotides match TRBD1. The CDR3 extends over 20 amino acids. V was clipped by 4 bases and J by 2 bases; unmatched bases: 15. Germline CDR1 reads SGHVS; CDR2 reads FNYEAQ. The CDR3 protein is CASSSQAPGQGIAGANVLTF. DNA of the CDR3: TGTGCCAGCAGCTCCCAAGCCCCGGGACAGGGAATCGCTGGGGCCAACGTCCTGACTTTC.

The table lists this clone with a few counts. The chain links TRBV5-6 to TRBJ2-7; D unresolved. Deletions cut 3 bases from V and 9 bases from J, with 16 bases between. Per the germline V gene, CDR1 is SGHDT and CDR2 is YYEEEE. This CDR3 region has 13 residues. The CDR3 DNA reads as TGTGCCAGCAGCTCTTCTGAACAACGCGGGCAGTACTTC. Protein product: CASSSSEQRGQYF.

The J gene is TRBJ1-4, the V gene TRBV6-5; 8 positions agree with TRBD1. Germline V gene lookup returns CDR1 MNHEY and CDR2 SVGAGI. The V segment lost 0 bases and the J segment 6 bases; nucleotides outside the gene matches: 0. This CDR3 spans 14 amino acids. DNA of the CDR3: TGTGCCAGCAGTTACTCGACAGGGGATGAAAAACTGTTTTTT. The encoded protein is CASSYSTGDEKLFF.

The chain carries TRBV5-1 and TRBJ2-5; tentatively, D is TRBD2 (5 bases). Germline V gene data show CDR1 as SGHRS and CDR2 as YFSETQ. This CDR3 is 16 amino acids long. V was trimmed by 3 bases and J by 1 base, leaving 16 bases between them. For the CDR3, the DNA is TGCGCCAGCAGCTCCAGCGGCACCATCCTCCAAGAGACCCAGTACTTC. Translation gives CASSSSGTILQETQYF. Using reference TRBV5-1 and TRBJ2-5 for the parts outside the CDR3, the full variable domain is KAGVTQTPRYLIKTRGQQVTLSCSPISGHRSVSWYQQTPGQGLQFLFEYFSETQRNKGNFPGRFSGRQFSNSRSEMNVSTLELGDSALYLCASSSSGTILQETQYFGPGTRLLVL.

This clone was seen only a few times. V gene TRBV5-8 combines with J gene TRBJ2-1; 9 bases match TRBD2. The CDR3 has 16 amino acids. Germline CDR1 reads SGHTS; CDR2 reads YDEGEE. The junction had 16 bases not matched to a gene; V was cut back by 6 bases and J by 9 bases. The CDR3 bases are TGTGCCAGCACGCCCGCGGGTAGCGGGAGTCGGAGTGAGCAGTTCTTC. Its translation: CASTPAGSGSRSEQFF. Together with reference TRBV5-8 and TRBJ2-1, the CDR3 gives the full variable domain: EAGVTQSPTHLIKTRGQQATLRCSPISGHTSVYWYQQALGLGLQFLLWYDEGEERNRGNFPPRFSGRQFPNYSSELNVNALELEDSALYLCASTPAGSGSRSEQFFGPGTRLTVL.

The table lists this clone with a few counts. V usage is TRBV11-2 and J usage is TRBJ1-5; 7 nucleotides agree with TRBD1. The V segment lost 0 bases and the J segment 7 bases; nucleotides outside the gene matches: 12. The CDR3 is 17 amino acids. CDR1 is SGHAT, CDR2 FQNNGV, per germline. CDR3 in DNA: TGTGCCAGCAGCTTAGAAGGGTCCAGGGGGGTGAGACAGCCCCAGCATTTT. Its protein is CASSLEGSRGVRQPQHF. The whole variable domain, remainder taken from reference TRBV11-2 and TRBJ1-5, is EAGVAQSPRYKIIEKRQSVAFWCNPISGHATLYWYQQILGQGPKLLIQFQNNGVVDDSQLPKDRFSAERLKGVDSTLKIQPAKLEDSAVYLCASSLEGSRGVRQPQHFGDGTRLSIL.

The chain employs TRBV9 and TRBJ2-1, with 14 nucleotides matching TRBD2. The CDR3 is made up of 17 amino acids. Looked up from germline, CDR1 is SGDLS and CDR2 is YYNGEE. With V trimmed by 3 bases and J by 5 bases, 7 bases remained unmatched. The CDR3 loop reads CASSEGATSGRDNEQFF. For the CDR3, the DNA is TGTGCCAGCAGCGAGGGGGCGACTAGCGGGAGGGACAATGAGCAGTTCTTC.

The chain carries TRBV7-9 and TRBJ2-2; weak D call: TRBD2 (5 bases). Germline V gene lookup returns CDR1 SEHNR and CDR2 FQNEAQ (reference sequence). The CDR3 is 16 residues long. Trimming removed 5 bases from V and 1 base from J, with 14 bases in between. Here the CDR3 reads CASSTVASLNTGELFF. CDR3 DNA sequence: TGTGCCAGCAGCACAGTGGCTAGCTTGAACACCGGGGAGCTGTTTTTT.

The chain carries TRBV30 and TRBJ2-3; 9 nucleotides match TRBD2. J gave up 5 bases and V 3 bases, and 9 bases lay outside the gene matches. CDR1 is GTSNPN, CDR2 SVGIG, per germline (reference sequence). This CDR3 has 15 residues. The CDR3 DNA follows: TGTGCCTGGAGAATGGCGGGGGGGCGGGGAGATACGCAGTATTTT. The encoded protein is CAWRMAGGRGDTQYF.

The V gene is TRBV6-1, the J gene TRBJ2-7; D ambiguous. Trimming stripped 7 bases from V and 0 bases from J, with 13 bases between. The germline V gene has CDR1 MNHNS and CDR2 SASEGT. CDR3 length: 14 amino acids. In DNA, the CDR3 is TGTGCCAGCATGTCCCTCCAGTTCTCCTACGAGCAGTACTTC. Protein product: CASMSLQFSYEQYF.

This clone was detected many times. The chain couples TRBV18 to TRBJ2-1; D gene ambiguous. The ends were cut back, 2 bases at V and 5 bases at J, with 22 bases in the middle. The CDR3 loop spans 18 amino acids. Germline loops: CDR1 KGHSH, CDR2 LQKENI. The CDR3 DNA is TGTGCCAGCTCACCAACCGGGTTGAGACCCTTCCCCGACAATGAGCAGTTCTTC. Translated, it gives CASSPTGLRPFPDNEQFF.

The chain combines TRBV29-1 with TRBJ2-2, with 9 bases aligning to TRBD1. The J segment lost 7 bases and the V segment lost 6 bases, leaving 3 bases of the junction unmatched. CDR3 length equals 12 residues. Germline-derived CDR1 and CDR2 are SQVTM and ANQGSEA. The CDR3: CSVGQGYGELFF. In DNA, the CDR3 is TGCAGCGTCGGACAGGGGTACGGGGAGCTGTTTTTT.

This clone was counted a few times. The chain's CDR3 is CASSLLAGGPYEQYF. CDR3 nucleotide sequence: TGCGCCAGCAGCTTGTTAGCGGGCGGCCCCTACGAGCAGTACTTC. This rearrangement joins TRBV5-1 to TRBJ2-7, with 7 positions matching TRBD2. The V and J ends lost 1 base and 2 bases, in that order; junction bases with no gene match: 6. The germline CDR1 and CDR2 sequences are SGHRS and YFSETQ. The CDR3 totals 15 residues.

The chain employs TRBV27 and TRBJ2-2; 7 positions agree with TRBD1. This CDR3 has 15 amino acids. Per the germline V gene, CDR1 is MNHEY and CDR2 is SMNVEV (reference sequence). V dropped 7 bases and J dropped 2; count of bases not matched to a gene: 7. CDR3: CASTSGTENTGELFF. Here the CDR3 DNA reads TGTGCCAGCACCTCCGGGACAGAAAACACCGGGGAGCTGTTTTTT.

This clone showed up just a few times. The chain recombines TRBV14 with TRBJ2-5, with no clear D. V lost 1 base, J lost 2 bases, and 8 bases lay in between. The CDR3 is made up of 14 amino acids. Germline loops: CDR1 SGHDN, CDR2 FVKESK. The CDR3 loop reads CASSQGYIQETQYF. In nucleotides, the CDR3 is TGTGCCAGCAGCCAAGGGTACATACAAGAGACCCAGTACTTC.